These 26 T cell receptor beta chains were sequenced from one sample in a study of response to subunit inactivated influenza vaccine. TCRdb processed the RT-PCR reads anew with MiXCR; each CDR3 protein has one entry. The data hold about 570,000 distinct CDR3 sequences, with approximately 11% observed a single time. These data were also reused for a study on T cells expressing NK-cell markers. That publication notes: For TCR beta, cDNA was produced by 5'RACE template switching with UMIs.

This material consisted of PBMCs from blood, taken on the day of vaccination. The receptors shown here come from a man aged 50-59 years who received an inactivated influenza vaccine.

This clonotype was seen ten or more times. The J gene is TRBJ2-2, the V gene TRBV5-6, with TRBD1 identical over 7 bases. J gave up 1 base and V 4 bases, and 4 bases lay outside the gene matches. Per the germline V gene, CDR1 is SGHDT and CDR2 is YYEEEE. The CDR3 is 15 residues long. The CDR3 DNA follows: TGTGCCAGCAGCAACCGGGACAGGAACACCGGGGAGCTGTTTTTT. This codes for CASSNRDRNTGELFF.

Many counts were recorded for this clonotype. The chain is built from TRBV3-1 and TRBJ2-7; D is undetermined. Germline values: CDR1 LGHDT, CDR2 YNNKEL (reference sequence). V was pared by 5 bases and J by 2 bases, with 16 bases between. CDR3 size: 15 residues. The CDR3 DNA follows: TGTGCCAGCAGCGAAGGAACCGGGCCTCCCTACGAGCAGTACTTC. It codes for CASSEGTGPPYEQYF.

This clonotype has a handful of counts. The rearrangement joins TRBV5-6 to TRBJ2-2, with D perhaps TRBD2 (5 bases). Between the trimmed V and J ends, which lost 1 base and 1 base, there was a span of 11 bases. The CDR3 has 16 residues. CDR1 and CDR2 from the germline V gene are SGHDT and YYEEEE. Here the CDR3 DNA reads TGTGCCAGCAGCTTGAGTTCAGGACTGAACACCGGGGAGCTGTTTTTT. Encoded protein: CASSLSSGLNTGELFF. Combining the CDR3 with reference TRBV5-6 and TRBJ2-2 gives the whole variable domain DAGVTQSPTHLIKTRGQQVTLRCSPKSGHDTVSWYQQALGQGPQFIFQYYEEEERQRGNFPDRFSGHQFPNYSSELNVNALLLGDSALYLCASSLSSGLNTGELFFGEGSRLTVL.

As DNA, the CDR3 is TGCGCCAGCAGCCAAGTTACGGGGTTTAATGAAAAACTGTTTTTT. Its translation is CASSQVTGFNEKLFF. The J gene is TRBJ1-4, the V gene TRBV4-3; D is ambiguous. The CDR3 covers 15 residues. Trimming took 1 base from V and 4 from J, leaving 10 bases between them. Germline loops: CDR1 LGHNA, CDR2 YSLEER.

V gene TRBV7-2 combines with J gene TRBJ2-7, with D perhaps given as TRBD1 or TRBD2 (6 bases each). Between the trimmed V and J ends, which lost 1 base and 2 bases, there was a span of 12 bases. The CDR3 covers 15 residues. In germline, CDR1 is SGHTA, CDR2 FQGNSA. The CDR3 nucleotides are TGTGCCAGCAGCTTAGTAGGGGGGACCGCCTACGAGCAGTACTTC. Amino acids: CASSLVGGTAYEQYF.

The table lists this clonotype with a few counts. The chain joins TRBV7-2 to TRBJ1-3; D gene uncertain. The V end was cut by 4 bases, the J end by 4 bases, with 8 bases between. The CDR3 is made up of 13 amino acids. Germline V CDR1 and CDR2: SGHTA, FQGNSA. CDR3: CASSSERGNTIYF. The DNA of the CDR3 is TGTGCCAGCAGCTCCGAGAGGGGAAACACCATATATTTT.

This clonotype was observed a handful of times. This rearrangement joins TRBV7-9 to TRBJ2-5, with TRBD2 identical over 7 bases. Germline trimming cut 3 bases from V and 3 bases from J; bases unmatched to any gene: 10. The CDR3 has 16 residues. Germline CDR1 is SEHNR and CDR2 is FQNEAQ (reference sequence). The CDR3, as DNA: TGTGCCAGCAGCTTCCCGCCCCTGGGAGGGAAAGAGACCCAGTACTTC. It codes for CASSFPPLGGKETQYF.

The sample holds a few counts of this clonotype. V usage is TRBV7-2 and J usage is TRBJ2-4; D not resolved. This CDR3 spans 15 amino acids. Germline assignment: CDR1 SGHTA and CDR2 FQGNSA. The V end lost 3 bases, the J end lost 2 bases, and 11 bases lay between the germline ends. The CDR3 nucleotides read TGTGCCAGCAGCTTCTCTCCGCCCTCCAAAAACATTCAGTACTTC. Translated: CASSFSPPSKNIQYF.

In DNA, the CDR3 is TGCGCCAGCAGCCGGATCCTGAGGACTAGCTCCACAGATACGCAGTATTTT. As protein: CASSRILRTSSTDTQYF. V usage is TRBV5-1 and J usage is TRBJ2-3, with 8 bases aligning to TRBD2. The ends lost 4 bases at V and 2 bases at J; junction bases unmatched: 12. This CDR3 is built from 17 residues. Germline lookup yields CDR1 SGHRS and CDR2 YFSETQ.

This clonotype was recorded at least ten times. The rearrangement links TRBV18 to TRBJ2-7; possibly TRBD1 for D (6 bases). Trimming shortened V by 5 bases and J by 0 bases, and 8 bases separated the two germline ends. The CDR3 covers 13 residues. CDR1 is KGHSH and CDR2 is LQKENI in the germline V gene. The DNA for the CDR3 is TGTGCCAGCTCAGAGGACAGCTCCTACGAGCAGTACTTC. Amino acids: CASSEDSSYEQYF.

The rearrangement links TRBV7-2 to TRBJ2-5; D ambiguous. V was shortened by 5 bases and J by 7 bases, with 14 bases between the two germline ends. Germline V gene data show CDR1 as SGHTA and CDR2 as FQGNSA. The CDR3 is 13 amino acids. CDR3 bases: TGTGCCAGCAGCCAGACGGACCGGCGGACCCAGTACTTC. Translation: CASSQTDRRTQYF.

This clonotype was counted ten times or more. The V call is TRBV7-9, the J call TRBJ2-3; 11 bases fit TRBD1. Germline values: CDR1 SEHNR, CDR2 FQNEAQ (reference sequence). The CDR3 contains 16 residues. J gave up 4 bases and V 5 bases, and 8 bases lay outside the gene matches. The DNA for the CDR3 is TGTGCCAGCAGCCCGCAGGGACAGGGGGTTGCAGATACGCAGTATTTT. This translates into CASSPQGQGVADTQYF.

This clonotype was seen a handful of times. The CDR3 nucleotides read TGCGCCAGCAGCCAAGTGGGGAACGAGCAGTACTTC. It specifies CASSQVGNEQYF. The chain carries TRBV4-1 and TRBJ2-7, with no clear D. From germline, CDR1 is MGHRA and CDR2 YSYEKL. Trimming removed 1 base at V and 5 bases at J, with 6 bases between. The CDR3 is made up of 12 amino acids.

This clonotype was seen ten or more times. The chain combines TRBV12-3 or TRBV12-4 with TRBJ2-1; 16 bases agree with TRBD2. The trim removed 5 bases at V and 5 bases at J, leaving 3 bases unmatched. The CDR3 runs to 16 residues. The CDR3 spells CASSGGLAGGDNEQFF. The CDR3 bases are TGTGCCAGCAGTGGGGGACTAGCGGGAGGGGACAATGAGCAGTTCTTC.

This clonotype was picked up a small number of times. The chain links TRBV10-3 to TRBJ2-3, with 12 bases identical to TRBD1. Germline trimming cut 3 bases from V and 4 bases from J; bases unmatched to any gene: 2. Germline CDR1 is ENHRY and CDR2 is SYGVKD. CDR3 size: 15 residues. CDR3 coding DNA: TGTGCCATCAGTGACGGGACAGGGGGCTCAGATACGCAGTATTTT. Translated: CAISDGTGGSDTQYF.

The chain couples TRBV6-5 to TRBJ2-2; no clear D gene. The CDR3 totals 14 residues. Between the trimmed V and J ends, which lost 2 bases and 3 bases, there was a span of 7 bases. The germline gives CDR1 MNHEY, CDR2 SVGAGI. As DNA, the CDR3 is TGTGCCAGCAGTTACATCGGTGACACCGGGGAGCTGTTTTTT. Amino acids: CASSYIGDTGELFF.

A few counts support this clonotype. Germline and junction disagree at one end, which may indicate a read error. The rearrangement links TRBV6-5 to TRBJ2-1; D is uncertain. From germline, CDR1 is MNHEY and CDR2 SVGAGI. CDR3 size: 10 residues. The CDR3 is CASKSDGPVF. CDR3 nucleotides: TGTGCCAGTAAGTCGGACGGCCCGGTCTTC.

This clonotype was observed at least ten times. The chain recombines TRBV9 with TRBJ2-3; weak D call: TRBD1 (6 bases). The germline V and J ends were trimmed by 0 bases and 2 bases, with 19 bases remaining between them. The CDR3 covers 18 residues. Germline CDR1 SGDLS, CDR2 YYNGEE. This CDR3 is CASSVARGGGHFTDTQYF. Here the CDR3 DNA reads TGTGCCAGCAGCGTAGCACGGGGTGGGGGACACTTCACAGATACGCAGTATTTT.

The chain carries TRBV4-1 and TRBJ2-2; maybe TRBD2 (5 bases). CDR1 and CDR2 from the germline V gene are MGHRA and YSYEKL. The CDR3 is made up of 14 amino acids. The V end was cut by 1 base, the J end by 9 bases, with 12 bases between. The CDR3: CASSQAGSIRELFF. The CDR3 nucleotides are TGCGCCAGCAGCCAAGCGGGGTCAATCCGGGAGCTGTTTTTT.

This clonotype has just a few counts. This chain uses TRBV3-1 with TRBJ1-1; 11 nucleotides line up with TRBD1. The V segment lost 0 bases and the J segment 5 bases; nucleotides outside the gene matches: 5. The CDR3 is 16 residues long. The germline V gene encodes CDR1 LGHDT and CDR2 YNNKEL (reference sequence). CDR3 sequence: CASSQDLGTGGTEAFF. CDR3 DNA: TGTGCCAGCAGCCAAGACCTGGGGACAGGGGGGACTGAAGCTTTCTTT.

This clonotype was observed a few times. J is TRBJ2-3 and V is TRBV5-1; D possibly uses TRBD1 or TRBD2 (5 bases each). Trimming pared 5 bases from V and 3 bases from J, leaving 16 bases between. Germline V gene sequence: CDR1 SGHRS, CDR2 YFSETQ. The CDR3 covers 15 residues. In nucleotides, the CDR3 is TGCGCCAGCAGGAACGGGACGGCAGTTACAGATACGCAGTATTTT. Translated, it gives CASRNGTAVTDTQYF.

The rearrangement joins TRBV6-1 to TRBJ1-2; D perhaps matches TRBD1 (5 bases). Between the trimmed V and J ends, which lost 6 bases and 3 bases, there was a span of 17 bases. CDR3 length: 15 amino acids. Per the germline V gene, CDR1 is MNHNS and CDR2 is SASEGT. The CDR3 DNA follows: TGTGCCAGCAGGATCCGGGGCGGACCTGACTATGGCTACACCTTC. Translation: CASRIRGGPDYGYTF.

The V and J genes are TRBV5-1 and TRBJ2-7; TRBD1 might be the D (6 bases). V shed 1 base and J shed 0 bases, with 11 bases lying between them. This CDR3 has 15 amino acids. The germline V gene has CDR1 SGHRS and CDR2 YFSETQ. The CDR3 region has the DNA TGCGCCAGCAGCTTGTCAGGGGCAAGCTCCTACGAGCAGTACTTC. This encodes CASSLSGASSYEQYF.

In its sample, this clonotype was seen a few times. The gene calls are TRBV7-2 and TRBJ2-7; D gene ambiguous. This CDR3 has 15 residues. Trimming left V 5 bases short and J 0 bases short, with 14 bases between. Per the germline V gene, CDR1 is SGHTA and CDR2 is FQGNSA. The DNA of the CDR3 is TGTGCCAGCAGCCCGACTTTACAGTCCTCCTACGAGCAGTACTTC. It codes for CASSPTLQSSYEQYF.

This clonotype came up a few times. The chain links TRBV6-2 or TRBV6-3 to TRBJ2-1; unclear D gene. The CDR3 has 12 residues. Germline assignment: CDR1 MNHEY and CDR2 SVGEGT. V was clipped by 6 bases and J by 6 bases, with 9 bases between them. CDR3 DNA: TGTGCCAGCAGCCCCTTTGGCAATGAGCAGTTCTTC. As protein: CASSPFGNEQFF.

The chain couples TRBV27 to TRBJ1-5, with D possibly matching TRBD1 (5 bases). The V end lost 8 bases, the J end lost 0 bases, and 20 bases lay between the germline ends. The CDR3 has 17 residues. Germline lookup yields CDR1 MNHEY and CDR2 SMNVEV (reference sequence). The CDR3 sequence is CASAPGRRVYSNQPQHF. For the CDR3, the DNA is TGTGCCAGCGCTCCGGGACGGAGGGTTTATAGCAATCAGCCCCAGCATTTT.